Listed here are 13 T cell receptor beta chains from one sample, sequenced in a study of beta chain features in type 1 diabetes. Of the isolated RNA, all was reverse transcribed, and so the sequenced material was expressed TCRB transcripts. The data were produced by immunoSEQ multiplex PCR, yet TCRdb's version contains in-frame clones alone and is incomplete. The sample includes just over 450,000 clones, approximately 30% of them seen just once. Specimen: naive CD4+ T cells from blood. These receptors came from a man aged 18 to 29 in good health.

The sample holds a few counts of this clone. The chain carries TRBV15 and TRBJ2-2; a possible D gene is TRBD1 (6 bases). Germline CDR1 reads LNHNV; CDR2 reads YYDKDF (reference sequence). This CDR3 spans 15 amino acids. Trimming shortened V by 0 bases and J by 5 bases, and 10 bases separated the two germline ends. The CDR3, as DNA: TGTGCCACCAGCAGAGAGACAGGTCGGACCGGGGAGCTGTTTTTT. Its protein is CATSRETGRTGELFF.

This chain joins TRBV4-2 and TRBJ1-3, with 7 nucleotides matching TRBD1. J lost 2 bases, V lost 4 bases, and 5 bases had no gene match. Looked up from germline, CDR1 is LGHNA and CDR2 is YNFKEQ. The CDR3 runs 15 residues. The CDR3 here is CASSPMTGTGNTIYF. The CDR3 DNA reads TGTGCCAGCAGCCCGATGACAGGGACTGGAAACACCATATATTTT.

V gene TRBV5-1 combines with J gene TRBJ1-1; possible D gene TRBD1, 5 bases. The CDR3 loop spans 14 amino acids. Trimming took off 4 bases at V and 1 base at J, with 11 bases between the two ends. The germline gives CDR1 SGHRS, CDR2 YFSETQ. The CDR3 nucleotides are TGCGCCAGCAGCCGGGACGGACAGAACACTGAAGCTTTCTTT. Its translation: CASSRDGQNTEAFF.

The CDR3: CASSLALRVETQYF. CDR3 bases: TGTGCCAGCAGCTTAGCACTCAGGGTTGAGACCCAGTACTTC. The chain links TRBV7-2 to TRBJ2-5, with a tentative D call TRBD1 (5 bases). Germline-derived CDR1 and CDR2 are SGHTA and FQGNSA. V lost 0 bases and J lost 5, with 10 bases in between. This CDR3 spans 14 amino acids. Complete variable domain (other parts from reference TRBV7-2 and TRBJ2-5): GAGVSQSPSNKVTEKGKDVELRCDPISGHTALYWYRQSLGQGLEFLIYFQGNSAPDKSGLPSDRFSAERTGGSVSTLTIQRTQQEDSAVYLCASSLALRVETQYFGPGTRLLVL.

There are a few counts of this clone. The chain's CDR3 is CAISELLDSEQYF. CDR3 in DNA: TGTGCCATCAGTGAATTATTGGATAGCGAGCAGTACTTC. This sequence joins TRBV10-3 and TRBJ2-7, with no clear D. The germline CDR1 and CDR2 sequences are ENHRY and SYGVKD. Trimming took 3 bases from V and 6 from J, leaving 12 bases between them. CDR3 length: 13 amino acids.

The chain carries TRBV11-2 and TRBJ2-4; possible D gene TRBD2, 6 bases. CDR1 and CDR2 (germline): SGHAT, FQNNGV. With 0 bases removed from V and 9 bases from J, the gap between germline ends came to 12 bases. The CDR3 length is 14 residues. CDR3 residues: CASSLDGGTVIQYF. The CDR3 DNA is TGTGCCAGCAGCTTAGACGGCGGGACGGTCATTCAGTACTTC.

This clone was seen only a few times. The V gene is TRBV30, the J gene TRBJ1-5, with no clear D. The CDR3 is 12 residues long. V lost 2 bases and J 6 bases, leaving 8 bases between the germline ends. Germline V gene sequence: CDR1 GTSNPN, CDR2 SVGIG (reference sequence). DNA of the CDR3: TGTGCCTGGAGTCGCATGGGTCAGCCCCAGCATTTT. Translation gives CAWSRMGQPQHF.

This clone appeared a few times. The V and J genes are TRBV30 and TRBJ1-2; 11 nucleotides align to TRBD1. Germline CDR1 is GTSNPN and CDR2 is SVGIG (reference sequence). This CDR3 comprises 14 residues. The trim removed 1 base at V and 8 bases at J, leaving 6 bases unmatched. The CDR3 region is CAWSEDRGLWGYTF. CDR3 sequence (DNA): TGTGCCTGGAGTGAGGACAGGGGGCTATGGGGCTACACCTTC.

The J gene is TRBJ2-5, the V gene TRBV13; 8 bases are a match to TRBD2. The CDR3 has 17 amino acids. Trimming removed 4 bases from V and 5 bases from J; junction bases left unmatched: 15. CDR1 and CDR2 (germline): PRHDT, FYEKMQ (reference sequence). CDR3 nucleotides: TGTGCCAGCAGCTCTTCCAGGAAGCGGGAGCTGGGGGAGACCCAGTACTTC. Its protein is CASSSSRKRELGETQYF. The full variable domain, in which reference TRBV13 and TRBJ2-5 provide the parts outside the CDR3, is AAGVIQSPRHLIKEKRETATLKCYPIPRHDTVYWYQQGPGQDPQFLISFYEKMQSDKGSIPDRFSAQQFSDYHSELNMSSLELGDSALYFCASSSSRKRELGETQYFGPGTRLLVL.

The chain employs TRBV5-1 and TRBJ2-1; D call uncertain. The CDR3 consists of 12 residues. Germline V gene lookup returns CDR1 SGHRS and CDR2 YFSETQ. V lost 1 base to trimming and J lost 7 bases, with 6 bases between them. CDR3 in amino acids: CASSLIRNEQFF. CDR3 nucleotide sequence: TGCGCCAGCAGCTTGATTCGGAATGAGCAGTTCTTC.

The chain uses TRBV7-8 and TRBJ2-1, with 7 bases lining up with TRBD1. The CDR3 covers 14 residues. Losses at the gene ends were 5 bases for V and 3 bases for J; bases not matched to a gene: 4. Germline CDR1 SGHVS, CDR2 FQNEAQ. This CDR3 is CASSPRTGYNEQFF. Here the CDR3 DNA reads TGTGCCAGCAGCCCTAGGACAGGCTACAATGAGCAGTTCTTC.

In its sample, this clone was seen a few times. The J gene is TRBJ2-3, the V gene TRBV23-1, with TRBD1 matching 9 bases. TRBV23-1 is sorted into the ORF group, with uncertain function. V gave up 5 bases and J gave up 2 bases; unmatched junction bases: 5. The CDR3 extends over 15 amino acids. CDR3 sequence reads: CASSWDRAFTDTQYF. The CDR3, as DNA: TGCGCCAGCAGTTGGGACAGGGCCTTCACAGATACGCAGTATTTT.

This clone came up a few times. The genes are TRBV20-1 and TRBJ1-1; D gene ambiguous. This CDR3 is 11 amino acids long. Germline V gives CDR1 DFQATT, CDR2 SNEGSKA (reference sequence). V lost 5 bases, J lost 5 bases, and 9 bases lay in between. The CDR3 here is CSAAGTTEAFF. For the CDR3, the DNA is TGCAGTGCTGCAGGTACGACTGAAGCTTTCTTT.